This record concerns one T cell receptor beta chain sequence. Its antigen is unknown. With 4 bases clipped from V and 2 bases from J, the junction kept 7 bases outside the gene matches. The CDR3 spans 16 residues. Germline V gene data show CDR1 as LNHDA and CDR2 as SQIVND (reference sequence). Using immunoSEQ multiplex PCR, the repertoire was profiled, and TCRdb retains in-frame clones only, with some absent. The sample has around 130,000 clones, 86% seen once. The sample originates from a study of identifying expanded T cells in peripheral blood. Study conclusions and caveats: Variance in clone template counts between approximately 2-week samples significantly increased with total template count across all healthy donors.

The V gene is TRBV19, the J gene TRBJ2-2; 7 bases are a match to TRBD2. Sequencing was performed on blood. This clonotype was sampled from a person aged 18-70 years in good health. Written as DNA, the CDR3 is TGTGCCAGTAGTAGCGGGGGTGCGGTAAACACCGGGGAGCTGTTTTTT. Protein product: CASSSGGAVNTGELFF.